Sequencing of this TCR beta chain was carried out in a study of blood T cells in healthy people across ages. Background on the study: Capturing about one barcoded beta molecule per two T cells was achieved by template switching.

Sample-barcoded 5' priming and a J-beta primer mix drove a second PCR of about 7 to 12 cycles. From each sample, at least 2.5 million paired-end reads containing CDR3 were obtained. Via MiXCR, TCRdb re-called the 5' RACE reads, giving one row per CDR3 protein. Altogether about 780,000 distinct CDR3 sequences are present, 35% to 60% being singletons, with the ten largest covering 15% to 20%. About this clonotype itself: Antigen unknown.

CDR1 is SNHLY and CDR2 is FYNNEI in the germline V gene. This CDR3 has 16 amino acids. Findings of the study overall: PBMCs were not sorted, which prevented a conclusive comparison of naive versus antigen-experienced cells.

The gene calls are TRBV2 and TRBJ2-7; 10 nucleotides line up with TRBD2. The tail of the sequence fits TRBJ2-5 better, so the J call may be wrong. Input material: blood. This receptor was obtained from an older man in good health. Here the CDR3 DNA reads TGTGCCAGCAGTGAACTAGCGGGAGTCCCCAAGGAGACCCAGTACTTC. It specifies CASSELAGVPKETQYF.